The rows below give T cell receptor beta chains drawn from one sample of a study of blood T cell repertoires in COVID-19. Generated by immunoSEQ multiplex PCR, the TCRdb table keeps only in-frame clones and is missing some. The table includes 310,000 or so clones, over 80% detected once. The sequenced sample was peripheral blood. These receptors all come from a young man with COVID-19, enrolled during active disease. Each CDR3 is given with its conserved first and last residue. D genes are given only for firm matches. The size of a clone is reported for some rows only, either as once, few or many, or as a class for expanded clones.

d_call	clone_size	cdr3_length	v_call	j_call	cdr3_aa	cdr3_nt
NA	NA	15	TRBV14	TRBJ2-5	CASSQGGSTGETQYF	TGTGCCAGCAGCCAGGGCGGGTCCACGGGAGAGACCCAGTACTTC
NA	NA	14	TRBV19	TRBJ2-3	CASSISQDTDTQYF	TGTGCCAGTAGTATTTCACAGGACACAGATACGCAGTATTTT
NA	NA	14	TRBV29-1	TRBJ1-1	CSAGPRQLNTEAFF	TGCAGCGCCGGCCCCAGACAGCTGAACACTGAAGCTTTCTTT
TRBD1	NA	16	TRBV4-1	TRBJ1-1	CASSQPSTGANTEAFF	TGCGCCAGCAGCCAACCCTCGACAGGGGCGAACACTGAAGCTTTCTTT
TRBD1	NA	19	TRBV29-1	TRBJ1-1	CSVVRDRGHQARMNTEAFF	TGCAGCGTTGTGAGGGACAGGGGACACCAGGCCCGAATGAACACTGAAGCTTTCTTT
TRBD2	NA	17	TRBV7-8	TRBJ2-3	CASSLGASGRDTDTQYF	TGTGCCAGCAGCTTAGGGGCTAGCGGGAGGGACACAGATACGCAGTATTTT
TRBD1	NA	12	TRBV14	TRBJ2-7	CASRRGGSEQYF	TGTGCCAGCAGAAGAGGGGGCAGCGAGCAGTACTTC
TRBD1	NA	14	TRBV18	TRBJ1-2	CASSPGQERLGYTF	TGTGCCAGCTCACCCGGACAGGAACGTTTGGGCTACACCTTC
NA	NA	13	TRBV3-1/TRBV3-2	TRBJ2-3	CASSPGSTDTQYF	TGTGCCAGCAGCCCGGGGAGCACAGATACGCAGTATTTT
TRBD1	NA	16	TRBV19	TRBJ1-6	CASSIYSTGLESPLHF	TGTGCCAGTAGTATTTACTCGACAGGGTTGGAGTCACCCCTCCACTTT
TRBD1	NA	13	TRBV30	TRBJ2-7	CACGTGLSREQYF	TGTGCCTGCGGGACAGGGCTCTCTAGAGAGCAGTACTTC
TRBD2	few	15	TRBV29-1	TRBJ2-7	CSVEGEGGFSYEQYF	TGCAGCGTTGAAGGGGAGGGAGGATTCTCCTACGAGCAGTACTTC
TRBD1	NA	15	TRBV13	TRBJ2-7	CASSLADRGPVEQYF	TGTGCCAGCAGCTTAGCGGACAGGGGGCCAGTCGAGCAGTACTTC
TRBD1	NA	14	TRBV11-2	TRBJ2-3	CASRGTGPQGTQYF	TGTGCCAGCAGGGGGACAGGGCCCCAAGGTACGCAGTATTTT